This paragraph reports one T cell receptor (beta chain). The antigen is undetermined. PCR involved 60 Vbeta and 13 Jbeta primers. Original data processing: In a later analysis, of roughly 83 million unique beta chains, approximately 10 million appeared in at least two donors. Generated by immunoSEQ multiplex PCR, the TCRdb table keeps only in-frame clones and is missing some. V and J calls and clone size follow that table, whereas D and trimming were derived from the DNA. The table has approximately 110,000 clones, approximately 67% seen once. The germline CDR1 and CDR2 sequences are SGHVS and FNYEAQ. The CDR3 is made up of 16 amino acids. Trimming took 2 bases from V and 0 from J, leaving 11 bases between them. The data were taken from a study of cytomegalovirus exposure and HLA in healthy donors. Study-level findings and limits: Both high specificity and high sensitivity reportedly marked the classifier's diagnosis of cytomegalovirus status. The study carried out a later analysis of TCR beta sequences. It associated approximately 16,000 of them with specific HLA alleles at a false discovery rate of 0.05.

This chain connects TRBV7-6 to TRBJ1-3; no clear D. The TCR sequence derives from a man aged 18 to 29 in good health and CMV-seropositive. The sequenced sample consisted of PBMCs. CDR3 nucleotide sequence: TGTGCCAGCAGCTTATTACAGCTTCCCTCTGGAAACACCATATATTTT. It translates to CASSLLQLPSGNTIYF.